Below, 27 T cell receptor beta chains from the same sample are listed, as sequenced in a study of shared clonotypes between healthy human individuals. Profiling relied on immunoSEQ multiplex PCR, and the TCRdb table lists in-frame clones only, not all of them. The profile shows 850,000 to 1,200,000 clones, about 75% of them singletons. Sequencing was done on a sample of memory CD4+ T cells sorted from blood. Subset here: CD45RA-negative fraction. The source is a man aged 18 to 30 in good health.

The V gene is TRBV6-5, the J gene TRBJ2-5; tentative D call: TRBD2 (5 bases). CDR3 size: 13 residues. Trimming shortened V by 5 bases and J by 4 bases, and 11 bases separated the two germline ends. Germline CDR1 reads MNHEY; CDR2 reads SVGAGI. The CDR3 region is CASSPRGLETQYF. DNA for the CDR3: TGTGCCAGCAGTCCCCGAGGGTTAGAGACCCAGTACTTC.

V gene TRBV19 combines with J gene TRBJ2-1; D might be TRBD1 or TRBD2, each matching 5 bases. The CDR3 consists of 12 residues. Trimming stripped 3 bases from V and 9 bases from J, with 9 bases between. Germline CDR1 reads LNHDA; CDR2 reads SQIVND (reference sequence). CDR3 coding DNA: TGTGCCAGTAGTATTTTTGGGACTGAGCAGTTCTTC. Translation: CASSIFGTEQFF.

This clone was seen repeatedly, ten times or more. The rearrangement uses TRBV7-9 and TRBJ2-2, with 7 bases identical to TRBD2. Germline V gene lookup returns CDR1 SEHNR and CDR2 FQNEAQ (reference sequence). Trimming removed 11 bases from V and 6 bases from J; junction bases left unmatched: 3. This CDR3 region has 11 residues. The CDR3, as DNA: TGTGCCCAACGGGGGGCCGGGGAGCTGTTTTTT. This gives the protein CAQRGAGELFF.

The chain is built from TRBV10-2 and TRBJ1-6; D remains unclear. The length of the CDR3 is 16 residues. V was pared by 3 bases and J by 5 bases, with 14 bases between. CDR1 and CDR2 (germline): WSHSY, SAAADI. The CDR3 protein is CASSDRAAFNNSPLHF. The CDR3 nucleotides read TGCGCCAGCAGTGATAGGGCAGCTTTCAATAATTCACCCCTCCACTTT.

This chain links TRBV14 with TRBJ1-3; D gene ambiguous. The germline V and J ends were trimmed by 4 bases and 0 bases, with 10 bases remaining between them. Per germline, CDR1 SGHDN and CDR2 FVKESK. CDR3 length: 15 residues. Here the CDR3 DNA reads TGTGCCAGCAGCCTTCGATCCCCCTCTGGAAACACCATATATTTT. It translates to CASSLRSPSGNTIYF. The full variable domain, completed using reference TRBV14 and TRBJ1-3, is EAGVTQFPSHSVIEKGQTVTLRCDPISGHDNLYWYRRVMGKEIKFLLHFVKESKQDESGMPNNRFLAERTGGTYSTLKVQPAELEDSGVYFCASSLRSPSGNTIYFGEGSWLTVV.

The V and J genes are TRBV7-2 and TRBJ2-3, with D possibly TRBD1 on 5 matching bases. This CDR3 comprises 12 residues. Germline CDR1 is SGHTA and CDR2 is FQGNSA. V dropped 5 bases and J dropped 8 bases, with 11 bases sitting between them. The CDR3 bases are TGTGCCAGCAGCCGCAGTCAGGGTACGCAGTATTTT. It codes for CASSRSQGTQYF.

The chain has TRBV28 and TRBJ1-3; D is unclear. V was cut by 6 bases and J by 9 bases, with 18 bases left in between. The CDR3 contains 14 residues. Germline V gives CDR1 MDHEN, CDR2 SYDVKM. The CDR3 region has the DNA TGTGCCAGCAGCCCGACAACGGGCGGGAGCACCATATATTTT. This gives the protein CASSPTTGGSTIYF.

This chain uses TRBV7-2 with TRBJ1-1, with 8 bases identical to TRBD1. Germline-derived CDR1 and CDR2 are SGHTA and FQGNSA. Trimming at V came to 4 bases and at J to 5 bases, leaving 9 bases not matched to a gene. This CDR3 has 15 residues. In nucleotides, the CDR3 is TGTGCCAGCAGCTCCCCCGACAGGGGTGGGACTGAAGCTTTCTTT. This codes for CASSSPDRGGTEAFF.

V and J are TRBV19 and TRBJ1-2; maybe TRBD1 (6 bases). The CDR3 spans 13 residues. Germline V gene data show CDR1 as LNHDA and CDR2 as SQIVND (reference sequence). Trimming removed 6 bases at V and 3 bases at J, with 11 bases between. The CDR3 spells CASSPDRYYGYTF. The CDR3 DNA is TGTGCCAGTAGCCCGGACAGATACTATGGCTACACCTTC. Combining the CDR3 with reference TRBV19 and TRBJ1-2 gives the whole variable domain DGGITQSPKYLFRKEGQNVTLSCEQNLNHDAMYWYRQDPGQGLRLIYYSQIVNDFQKGDIAEGYSVSREKKESFPLTVTSAQKNPTAFYLCASSPDRYYGYTFGSGTRLTVV.

The genes are TRBV7-2 and TRBJ1-2, with 7 nucleotides matching TRBD1. CDR1 and CDR2 (germline): SGHTA, FQGNSA. V shed 5 bases, J shed 8 bases, and the junction held 5 bases outside the gene matches. The CDR3 is 12 amino acids. The CDR3 loop is CASSTTGLGYTF. CDR3 DNA sequence: TGTGCCAGCAGCACGACAGGGTTGGGCTACACCTTC.

Concerning this clone itself: This may be a read error: a much more frequent sequence differs by one nucleotide. Other DNA sequences in the same sample also yield this CDR3. The chain is built from TRBV6-5 and TRBJ2-1; D call uncertain. CDR1 MNHEY and CDR2 SVGAGI come from the germline V gene. The V and J ends lost 0 bases and 6 bases respectively, with 0 bases between them. The CDR3 loop spans 11 amino acids. In DNA, the CDR3 is TGTGCCAGCAGTTACTCCAATGAGCAGTTCTTC. The encoded protein is CASSYSNEQFF.

The chain joins TRBV5-6 to TRBJ1-1; D is unclear. From germline, CDR1 is SGHDT and CDR2 YYEEEE. The CDR3 contains 12 residues. Trimming took 6 bases from V and 4 from J, leaving 10 bases between them. The CDR3 protein is CASTRVGTEAFF. CDR3 nucleotide sequence: TGTGCCAGCACAAGGGTGGGCACTGAAGCTTTCTTT. Drawing the rest from reference TRBV5-6 and TRBJ1-1, the complete variable domain is DAGVTQSPTHLIKTRGQQVTLRCSPKSGHDTVSWYQQALGQGPQFIFQYYEEEERQRGNFPDRFSGHQFPNYSSELNVNALLLGDSALYLCASTRVGTEAFFGQGTRLTVV.

The chain couples TRBV28 to TRBJ2-3; D gene ambiguous. The CDR3 extends over 14 amino acids. V lost 3 bases, J lost 6 bases, and 13 bases lay in between. CDR1 is MDHEN, CDR2 SYDVKM, per germline. CDR3 DNA: TGTGCCAGCAGTTTTGTTCAGTCTGGCGATACGCAGTATTTT. Translated, it gives CASSFVQSGDTQYF. Combining the CDR3 with reference TRBV28 and TRBJ2-3 gives the whole variable domain DVKVTQSSRYLVKRTGEKVFLECVQDMDHENMFWYRQDPGLGLRLIYFSYDVKMKEKGDIPEGYSVSREKKERFSLILESASTNQTSMYLCASSFVQSGDTQYFGPGTRLTVL.

The genes are TRBV27 and TRBJ2-7; D call uncertain. Germline CDR1 and CDR2: MNHEY and SMNVEV (reference sequence). The V and J ends lost 5 bases and 3 bases respectively, with 14 bases between them. This CDR3 contains 14 residues. This CDR3 is CASSPAPTGYEQYF. The CDR3 DNA reads as TGTGCCAGCAGTCCGGCCCCCACCGGCTACGAGCAGTACTTC.

The chain couples TRBV6-5 to TRBJ1-2; 8 bases agree with TRBD1. The junction had 6 bases not matched to a gene; V was cut back by 4 bases and J by 8 bases. CDR1 and CDR2 (germline): MNHEY, SVGAGI. This CDR3 region has 13 residues. CDR3 coding DNA: TGTGCCAGCAGTTGGTACAGGGGGTTCGGCTACACCTTC. This codes for CASSWYRGFGYTF.

The rearrangement links TRBV27 to TRBJ2-6, with 13 nucleotides matching TRBD2. V lost 8 bases to trimming and J lost 4 bases; unmatched junction nucleotides: 11. CDR3 length: 18 amino acids. Germline CDR1 and CDR2: MNHEY and SMNVEV (reference sequence). CDR3 amino acids: CASRTGLAGNVGANVLTF. Here the CDR3 DNA reads TGTGCCAGCCGGACGGGACTAGCGGGGAACGTAGGGGCCAACGTCCTGACTTTC.

The rearrangement uses TRBV7-8 and TRBJ1-5; D possibly corresponds to TRBD1 (6 bases). Germline values: CDR1 SGHVS, CDR2 FQNEAQ. The CDR3 runs to 15 residues. The V and J ends lost 2 bases and 9 bases respectively, with 17 bases between them. The CDR3 DNA reads as TGTGCCAGCAGCTTATTAGGGGACACCGAAATGCCCCAGCATTTT. This translates into CASSLLGDTEMPQHF.

About this clone itself: At the DNA level, this CDR3 is encoded by other sequences in the same sample as well. This rearrangement joins TRBV7-9 to TRBJ2-3; no clear D gene. In germline, CDR1 is SEHNR, CDR2 FQNEAQ (reference sequence). CDR3 length equals 12 residues. Trimming removed 2 bases at V and 3 bases at J, with 3 bases between. The CDR3 DNA is TGTGCCAGCAGCTTATCAACAGATACGCAGTATTTT. Translated, it gives CASSLSTDTQYF.

J is TRBJ1-3 and V is TRBV9; 7 bases are a match to TRBD1. After removal of 1 base from V and 4 bases from J, the junction contained 5 bases not matched to a gene. Germline V gene lookup returns CDR1 SGDLS and CDR2 YYNGEE. This CDR3 has 15 residues. For the CDR3, the DNA is TGTGCCAGCAGCGTAACAGGGGTCTCCGGAAACACCATATATTTT. This gives the protein CASSVTGVSGNTIYF.

This chain joins TRBV19 and TRBJ2-3; possibly TRBD1 for D (6 bases). From germline, CDR1 is LNHDA and CDR2 SQIVND (reference sequence). The CDR3 is 14 residues long. V was trimmed by 4 bases and J by 3 bases, leaving 11 bases between them. As DNA, the CDR3 is TGTGCCAGTAGTAATAGAGGGGGTACAGATACGCAGTATTTT. Its protein is CASSNRGGTDTQYF.

Here the CDR3 DNA reads TGCAGCGTTGAAGAGCGCGGGGCGGGGACCCAGTACTTC. Amino acid sequence: CSVEERGAGTQYF. The chain combines TRBV29-1 with TRBJ2-5; TRBD2 might be the D (6 bases). V was shortened by 0 bases and J by 7 bases, with 12 bases between the two germline ends. The germline V gene encodes CDR1 SQVTM and CDR2 ANQGSEA. The CDR3 extends over 13 amino acids. Full variable domain (remainder filled in from reference TRBV29-1 and TRBJ2-5): SAVISQKPSRDICQRGTSLTIQCQVDSQVTMMFWYRQQPGQSLTLIATANQGSEATYESGFVIDKFPISRPNLTFSTLTVSNMSPEDSSIYLCSVEERGAGTQYFGPGTRLLVL.

This clone was recorded only once. The chain carries TRBV5-6 and TRBJ1-2; no clear D gene. The CDR3 spans 14 residues. Germline V lookup: CDR1 SGHDT, CDR2 YYEEEE. Trimming stripped 3 bases from V and 4 bases from J, with 13 bases between. CDR3 DNA sequence: TGTGCCAGCAGCTCGAGTGGGGAGATCTATGGCTACACCTTC. This encodes CASSSSGEIYGYTF.

The CDR3 region has the DNA TGTGCCAGTAGTATGCAGGCTCCTCTCTATGGCTACACCTTC. Translation: CASSMQAPLYGYTF. V usage is TRBV19 and J usage is TRBJ1-2; D ambiguous. The CDR3 consists of 14 residues. Trimming stripped 3 bases from V and 4 bases from J, with 12 bases between. Looked up from germline, CDR1 is LNHDA and CDR2 is SQIVND (reference sequence).

The J gene is TRBJ2-1, the V gene TRBV10-3; TRBD2 matches 8 bases. This CDR3 has 15 amino acids. The germline gives CDR1 ENHRY, CDR2 SYGVKD. Unmatched junction bases numbered 13, after V lost 10 bases and J lost 5 bases. CDR3 DNA sequence: TGTGCCACGCATGCTACTAGCGGTTTTAACAATGAGCAGTTCTTC. Its translation is CATHATSGFNNEQFF.

The rearrangement joins TRBV9 to TRBJ1-5, with D maybe TRBD1 (5 bases). V shed 0 bases and J shed 5 bases, with 30 bases lying between them. The CDR3 totals 21 residues. Germline loops: CDR1 SGDLS, CDR2 YYNGEE. CDR3 in DNA: TGTGCCAGCAGCGTAGGGCCCCCGTACCGGACACGTGGAAGGAGGGATCAGCCCCAGCATTTT. Translation: CASSVGPPYRTRGRRDQPQHF.

The table lists this clone with a few counts. The CDR3 here is CAIQDLNTGELFF. CDR3 nucleotide sequence: TGTGCCATCCAGGATTTGAACACCGGGGAGCTGTTTTTT. This chain connects TRBV27 to TRBJ2-2; D gene uncertain. The germline CDR1 and CDR2 sequences are MNHEY and SMNVEV (reference sequence). The ends were cut back, 10 bases at V and 1 base at J, with 10 bases in the middle. The CDR3 extends over 13 amino acids.

The rearrangement joins TRBV28 to TRBJ2-2; 10 nucleotides match TRBD2. The CDR3 spans 15 residues. Trimming took 4 bases from V and 5 from J; bases not matched to a gene: 4. Germline values: CDR1 MDHEN, CDR2 SYDVKM. The chain's CDR3 is CASSSSGGQTGELFF. Written as DNA, the CDR3 is TGTGCCAGCAGTTCTAGCGGGGGACAGACCGGGGAGCTGTTTTTT. Variable domain in full (rest from reference TRBV28 and TRBJ2-2): DVKVTQSSRYLVKRTGEKVFLECVQDMDHENMFWYRQDPGLGLRLIYFSYDVKMKEKGDIPEGYSVSREKKERFSLILESASTNQTSMYLCASSSSGGQTGELFFGEGSRLTVL.